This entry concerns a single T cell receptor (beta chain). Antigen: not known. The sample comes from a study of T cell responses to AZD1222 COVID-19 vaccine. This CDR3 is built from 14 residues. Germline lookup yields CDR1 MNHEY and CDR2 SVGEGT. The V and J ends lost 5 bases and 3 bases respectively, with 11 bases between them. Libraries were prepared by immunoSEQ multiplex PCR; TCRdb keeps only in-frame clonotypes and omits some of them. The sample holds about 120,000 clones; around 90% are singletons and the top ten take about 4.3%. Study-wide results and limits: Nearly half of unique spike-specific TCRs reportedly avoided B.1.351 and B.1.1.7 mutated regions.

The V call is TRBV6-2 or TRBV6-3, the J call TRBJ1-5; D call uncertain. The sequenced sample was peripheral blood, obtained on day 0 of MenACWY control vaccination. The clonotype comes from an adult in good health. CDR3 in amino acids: CASSAVPDNQPQHF. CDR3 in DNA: TGTGCCAGCAGTGCCGTCCCCGACAATCAGCCCCAGCATTTT.